The 7 T cell receptor beta chains below come from one sample, sequenced in a study of CD8 T cells in Susac syndrome. cDNA came from roughly 0.5 to 1 ug RNA primed by random hexamers. Each CDR3 protein gets one entry after TCRdb re-called the immunoSEQ multiplex PCR reads with MiXCR. Among more than 90,000 distinct CDR3 sequences, approximately 93% were seen once, and the ten largest hold approximately 0.093%. Sequencing was carried out using CD4+ T cells from PBMCs. These TCRs come from a human donor with multiple sclerosis.

The chain uses TRBV5-4 and TRBJ1-2, with D perhaps TRBD1 (5 bases). Trimming shortened V by 5 bases and J by 8 bases, and 19 bases separated the two germline ends. Germline CDR1 SGHNT, CDR2 YYREEE (reference sequence). This CDR3 is 14 amino acids long. The CDR3 DNA follows: TGTGCCAGCAGTCCGGCGGGGGTACGGGGGGGCTACACCTTC. This gives the protein CASSPAGVRGGYTF.

The CDR3 DNA follows: TGTGCCAGCAGTGACTCAAGCGGGTCACGCACAGATACGCAGTATTTT. This gives the protein CASSDSSGSRTDTQYF. The chain carries TRBV6-4 and TRBJ2-3; tentative D call: TRBD2 (6 bases). CDR3 length: 16 amino acids. V gave up 0 bases and J gave up 1 base, with 11 bases separating them. CDR1 and CDR2 (germline): MRHNA, SNTAGT.

The chain couples TRBV29-1 to TRBJ1-1; D is uncertain. The CDR3 is made up of 12 amino acids. CDR1 is SQVTM, CDR2 ANQGSEA, per germline. V was shortened by 3 bases and J by 10 bases, with 15 bases between the two germline ends. The CDR3 reads CSVEAVAPGAFF. The CDR3 bases are TGCAGCGTTGAGGCGGTGGCGCCTGGAGCTTTCTTT.

The chain employs TRBV3-1 and TRBJ1-6; D may be TRBD1 (5 bases). The V end lost 5 bases, the J end lost 8 bases, and 16 bases lay between the germline ends. The CDR3 consists of 15 residues. The germline gives CDR1 LGHDT, CDR2 YNNKEL (reference sequence). CDR3 coding DNA: TGTGCCAGCAGCTCTCCCACAGGAAGGGATTCACCCCTCCACTTT. Residues: CASSSPTGRDSPLHF.

This clonotype is a singleton in its sample. V gene TRBV20-1 combines with J gene TRBJ1-1; D remains ambiguous. V was pared by 0 bases and J by 0 bases, with 5 bases between. This CDR3 has 13 amino acids. CDR1 is DFQATT, CDR2 SNEGSKA, per germline (reference sequence). The CDR3 region is CSARDTLNTEAFF. The CDR3 DNA reads as TGCAGTGCTAGAGATACTCTGAACACTGAAGCTTTCTTT.

The chain links TRBV5-1 to TRBJ2-3; weak D call: TRBD1 (5 bases). V shed 0 bases and J shed 0 bases, with 14 bases lying between them. The CDR3 sequence is 17 residues long. Germline V gene lookup returns CDR1 SGHRS and CDR2 YFSETQ. For the CDR3, the DNA is TGCGCCAGCAGCTTGGGAGGTGGGGCTGTCAGCACAGATACGCAGTATTTT. It translates to CASSLGGGAVSTDTQYF.

The chain combines TRBV20-1 with TRBJ1-1, with D hard to call. CDR1 is DFQATT, CDR2 SNEGSKA, per germline (reference sequence). V was clipped by 0 bases and J by 12 bases, with 20 bases between them. The CDR3 sequence is 14 residues long. This chain's CDR3 is CSARDHLLNKKTFF. Written as DNA, the CDR3 is TGCAGTGCTAGAGATCACCTACTGAATAAGAAGACTTTCTTT.